The 31 T cell receptor beta chains below come from one sample, sequenced in a study of shared clonotypes between healthy human individuals. Data came from immunoSEQ multiplex PCR; TCRdb stores just in-frame clones and leaves some out. The profile shows hundreds of thousands of clones, roughly 72% of them singletons. Sequenced: memory CD4+ T cells sorted from blood. The subset is: CD45RA-negative fraction. Receptors originate from a woman in her twenties or thirties in good health.

The chain recombines TRBV11-2 with TRBJ1-2; 8 nucleotides align to TRBD1. J was trimmed by 8 bases and V by 0 bases; bases with no gene match: 11. This CDR3 region has 16 residues. Germline loops: CDR1 SGHAT, CDR2 FQNNGV. The CDR3 loop is CASSLDSPRTGWGYTF. The CDR3 nucleotides are TGTGCCAGCAGCTTAGATTCACCCAGGACAGGGTGGGGCTACACCTTC. Complete variable domain (other parts from reference TRBV11-2 and TRBJ1-2): EAGVAQSPRYKIIEKRQSVAFWCNPISGHATLYWYQQILGQGPKLLIQFQNNGVVDDSQLPKDRFSAERLKGVDSTLKIQPAKLEDSAVYLCASSLDSPRTGWGYTFGSGTRLTVV.

This chain joins TRBV5-1 and TRBJ1-4, with D uncertain. Germline V lookup: CDR1 SGHRS, CDR2 YFSETQ. The germline V and J ends were trimmed by 2 bases and 5 bases, with 10 bases remaining between them. CDR3 size: 14 residues. CDR3 protein: CASSFQDGNEKLFF. CDR3 sequence (DNA): TGCGCCAGCAGCTTTCAGGACGGGAATGAAAAACTGTTTTTT.

A few counts support this clone. The gene calls are TRBV5-1 and TRBJ2-1; 8 bases fit TRBD2. Germline lookup yields CDR1 SGHRS and CDR2 YFSETQ. Germline trimming cut 4 bases from V and 6 bases from J; bases unmatched to any gene: 12. This CDR3 is built from 16 residues. Here the CDR3 DNA reads TGCGCCAGCAGCCCGGGGGGGCAGGCCCGGGTCAATGAGCAGTTCTTC. This gives the protein CASSPGGQARVNEQFF.

The J gene is TRBJ1-3, the V gene TRBV6-1; D is undetermined. CDR1 MNHNS and CDR2 SASEGT come from the germline V gene. The CDR3 extends over 15 amino acids. V was clipped by 2 bases and J by 2 bases, with 10 bases between them. In nucleotides, the CDR3 is TGTGCCAGCAGTGAATCTTGGCAGGCTGGAAACACCATATATTTT. As protein: CASSESWQAGNTIYF.

The table lists this clone with a count of one. This sample also contains other DNA sequences that code for the same CDR3. V gene TRBV14 combines with J gene TRBJ1-1, with D possibly matching TRBD1 (6 bases). Trimming stripped 6 bases from V and 3 bases from J, with 11 bases between. This CDR3 spans 13 amino acids. Germline V gives CDR1 SGHDN, CDR2 FVKESK. CDR3 in amino acids: CASSLHRDTEAFF. Written as DNA, the CDR3 is TGTGCCAGCAGTCTACACAGGGACACTGAAGCTTTCTTT.

This clone showed up just once. The chain uses TRBV2 and TRBJ2-1; maybe TRBD2 (6 bases). The germline V gene encodes CDR1 SNHLY and CDR2 FYNNEI. Between the trimmed V and J ends, which lost 6 bases and 7 bases, there was a span of 16 bases. CDR3 length equals 14 residues. CDR3 bases: TGTGCCAGCAGCACGACTAGGACGGGAAATGAGCAGTTCTTC. It encodes CASSTTRTGNEQFF. The complete variable domain, with remaining parts taken from reference TRBV2 and TRBJ2-1, reads EPEVTQTPSHQVTQMGQEVILRCVPISNHLYFYWYRQILGQKVEFLVSFYNNEISEKSEIFDDQFSVERPDGSNFTLKIRSTKLEDSAMYFCASSTTRTGNEQFFGPGTRLTVL.

This clone was seen just once. The rearrangement uses TRBV6-6 and TRBJ2-2, with 7 bases fitting TRBD1. The germline V gene encodes CDR1 MNHNY and CDR2 SVGAGI (reference sequence). Losses at the gene ends were 0 bases for V and 5 bases for J; bases not matched to a gene: 3. CDR3 length equals 15 residues. In DNA, the CDR3 is TGTGCCAGCAGTTACTCGACGACAGGGACCGGGGAGCTGTTTTTT. It codes for CASSYSTTGTGELFF.

The chain combines TRBV5-1 with TRBJ2-1, with 7 bases fitting TRBD2. The junction had 6 bases not matched to a gene; V was cut back by 2 bases and J by 7 bases. This CDR3 region has 14 residues. CDR1 is SGHRS, CDR2 YFSETQ, per germline. The CDR3 spells CASSFREGGNEQFF. CDR3 coding DNA: TGCGCCAGCAGCTTCCGTGAGGGAGGGAATGAGCAGTTCTTC.

CDR3 sequence reads: CASKAASLSYEQYF. The DNA of the CDR3 is TGCGCCAGCAAGGCGGCGAGCCTCTCCTACGAGCAGTACTTC. This chain uses TRBV10-2 with TRBJ2-7; D not certain. Deletions cut 7 bases from V and 0 bases from J, with 13 bases between. The CDR3 length is 14 residues. Germline CDR1 is WSHSY and CDR2 is SAAADI.

V is TRBV7-2 and J is TRBJ1-5, with unresolved D. The germline V gene has CDR1 SGHTA and CDR2 FQGNSA. Trimming shortened V by 6 bases and J by 0 bases, and 15 bases separated the two germline ends. CDR3 length: 16 amino acids. The CDR3 DNA follows: TGTGCCAGCAGTCCTACCGTTCTAGTTAGCAATCAGCCCCAGCATTTT. Residues: CASSPTVLVSNQPQHF.

This clone came up once. V gene TRBV2 combines with J gene TRBJ2-2; D might be TRBD2 (6 bases). From germline, CDR1 is SNHLY and CDR2 FYNNEI. V was cut by 2 bases and J by 6 bases, with 22 bases left in between. This CDR3 contains 18 residues. The CDR3 DNA follows: TGTGCCAGCAGTGAATTCAGGATGGCGGGATTAAGTTCCGGGGAGCTGTTTTTT. Its protein product is CASSEFRMAGLSSGELFF.

The gene calls are TRBV6-1 and TRBJ2-1; 10 nucleotides align to TRBD2. After removal of 7 bases from V and 3 bases from J, the junction contained 6 bases not matched to a gene. The CDR3 consists of 15 residues. In germline, CDR1 is MNHNS, CDR2 SASEGT. The CDR3 reads CASTRASGGYNEQFF. CDR3 nucleotide sequence: TGTGCCAGCACCCGCGCTAGCGGGGGCTACAATGAGCAGTTCTTC.

The CDR3 nucleotides are TGTGCCAGTAGTATCCTAGCGGGAGGGCCTGGGAATGAGCAGTTCTTC. It specifies CASSILAGGPGNEQFF. The J gene is TRBJ2-1, the V gene TRBV19; 12 bases are shared with TRBD2. Per the germline V gene, CDR1 is LNHDA and CDR2 is SQIVND (reference sequence). CDR3 size: 16 residues. V trimming: 3 bases; J trimming: 7 bases; junction bases outside the gene matches: 7. The full variable domain, its missing parts supplied by reference TRBV19 and TRBJ2-1, is DGGITQSPKYLFRKEGQNVTLSCEQNLNHDAMYWYRQDPGQGLRLIYYSQIVNDFQKGDIAEGYSVSREKKESFPLTVTSAQKNPTAFYLCASSILAGGPGNEQFFGPGTRLTVL.

The chain combines TRBV18 with TRBJ2-5; D gene unclear. V was shortened by 1 base and J by 5 bases, with 14 bases between the two germline ends. The length of the CDR3 is 15 residues. Germline CDR1 is KGHSH and CDR2 is LQKENI. CDR3: CASSPLTMVLETQYF. The DNA for the CDR3 is TGTGCCAGCTCACCACTAACAATGGTTCTGGAGACCCAGTACTTC.

This clone showed up just a few times. The rearrangement joins TRBV19 to TRBJ2-1; tentatively, D is TRBD2 (6 bases). Germline V gene data show CDR1 as LNHDA and CDR2 as SQIVND (reference sequence). CDR3 length equals 15 residues. The V and J ends lost 0 bases and 7 bases respectively, with 13 bases between them. The CDR3 region is CASSIDGRPMNEQFF. Written as DNA, the CDR3 is TGTGCCAGTAGTATAGATGGGAGGCCCATGAATGAGCAGTTCTTC.

This clone has at least ten counts. The CDR3 here is CATSRDIAGANYEQYF. CDR3 DNA: TGTGCCACCAGCAGGGATATAGCGGGAGCAAACTACGAGCAGTACTTC. The chain is built from TRBV15 and TRBJ2-7; TRBD2 matches at 9 bases. The CDR3 covers 16 residues. Germline V CDR1 and CDR2: LNHNV, YYDKDF (reference sequence). V lost 3 bases and J lost 3; bases outside the gene matches: 9.

In its sample, this clone was seen a few times. The chain carries TRBV7-8 and TRBJ2-5; D may be TRBD2 (5 bases). Germline CDR1 is SGHVS and CDR2 is FQNEAQ. The CDR3 has 16 residues. The V gene lost 0 bases and the J gene lost 5 bases, with 16 bases spanning the gap. CDR3 sequence: CASSLATLSVQETQYF. CDR3 DNA sequence: TGTGCCAGCAGCTTAGCAACCCTTAGCGTTCAGGAGACCCAGTACTTC.

On this clone: A junction boundary mismatches the germline segment, possibly from a read error. V and J are TRBV5-1 and TRBJ1-5; D is unclear. This CDR3 is 15 amino acids long. Germline assignment: CDR1 SGHRS and CDR2 YFSETQ. The CDR3 sequence is CASSLSSGGNQPQHF. The CDR3 bases are TGTGCCAGCAGCTTGAGTTCTGGGGGCAATCAGCCCCAGCATTTT.

This clone came up once. Relative to the germline gene, one junction end is altered; a read error may explain this. The chain uses TRBV7-2 and TRBJ2-7, with 7 bases aligning to TRBD1. The CDR3 runs to 15 residues. Germline V gene data show CDR1 as SGHTA and CDR2 as FQGNSA. CDR3 DNA: TGCGCCAGCAGCCAGGGGGTGGGACAGACCTACGAGCAGTACTTC. Its translation is CASSQGVGQTYEQYF. Filled out from reference TRBV7-2 and TRBJ2-7, the complete variable domain reads GAGVSQSPSNKVTEKGKDVELRCDPISGHTALYWYRQSLGQGLEFLIYFQGNSAPDKSGLPSDRFSAERTGGSVSTLTIQRTQQEDSAVYLCASSQGVGQTYEQYFGPGTRLTVT.

The chain employs TRBV19 and TRBJ2-7; 12 nucleotides match TRBD2. The length of the CDR3 is 16 residues. V trimming: 10 bases; J trimming: 5 bases; junction bases outside the gene matches: 15. Germline CDR1 LNHDA, CDR2 SQIVND (reference sequence). CDR3 nucleotide sequence: TGTGCCACCCGGAACCTAGCGGGAGGGCAGATCAACGAGCAGTACTTC. Protein product: CATRNLAGGQINEQYF.

This chain uses TRBV19 with TRBJ2-7, with TRBD2 identical over 10 bases. V gave up 6 bases and J gave up 6 bases; unmatched junction bases: 11. CDR1 is LNHDA and CDR2 is SQIVND in the germline V gene (reference sequence). The CDR3 has 15 residues. The CDR3 coding sequence is TGTGCCAGTAGACCCACCCTAGCGGGAGCAGTCGAGCAGTACTTC. This sequence encodes CASRPTLAGAVEQYF.

V gene TRBV2 combines with J gene TRBJ1-4; no firm D call. This CDR3 is built from 14 residues. Germline V CDR1 and CDR2: SNHLY, FYNNEI. V gave up 6 bases and J gave up 5 bases, with 13 bases separating them. CDR3 residues: CASSPGWVNEKLFF. The CDR3 DNA follows: TGTGCCAGCAGCCCCGGCTGGGTGAATGAAAAACTGTTTTTT.

The V gene is TRBV6-5, the J gene TRBJ1-1; no reliable D call. Germline CDR1 and CDR2: MNHEY and SVGAGI. V shed 8 bases and J shed 5 bases, with 15 bases lying between them. CDR3 length: 13 amino acids. The CDR3 nucleotides are TGTGCCAGCGGCAAGGGTGTGGGGACTGAAGCTTTCTTT. Its protein is CASGKGVGTEAFF.

The genes are TRBV7-9 and TRBJ1-1; TRBD1 might be the D (6 bases). The ends were cut back, 5 bases at V and 2 bases at J, with 12 bases in the middle. This CDR3 spans 14 amino acids. Germline assignment: CDR1 SEHNR and CDR2 FQNEAQ (reference sequence). CDR3 protein: CASSVGHRNTEAFF. In DNA form, the CDR3 reads TGTGCCAGCAGCGTGGGACACCGAAACACTGAAGCTTTCTTT.

In its sample, this clone was seen a few times. This chain joins TRBV6-6 and TRBJ1-5; D remains ambiguous. The V end lost 0 bases, the J end lost 3 bases, and 12 bases lay between the germline ends. The germline V gene encodes CDR1 MNHNY and CDR2 SVGAGI (reference sequence). The CDR3 has 16 residues. DNA for the CDR3: TGTGCCAGCAGTTACTCAGCGGCAGCTTACAATCAGCCCCAGCATTTT. Residues: CASSYSAAAYNQPQHF.

The J gene is TRBJ2-7, the V gene TRBV6-1; D is perhaps TRBD2 (6 bases). The length of the CDR3 is 15 residues. V was clipped by 6 bases and J by 5 bases, with 20 bases between them. CDR1 is MNHNS, CDR2 SASEGT, per germline. The CDR3: CASSFLTGTLDEQYF. CDR3 nucleotides: TGTGCCAGCAGCTTCCTTACCGGGACTCTCGACGAGCAGTACTTC.

The chain recombines TRBV27 with TRBJ2-7; no firm D call. Trimming removed 4 bases at V and 6 bases at J, with 10 bases between. The CDR3 is 12 amino acids. Germline CDR1 and CDR2: MNHEY and SMNVEV (reference sequence). CDR3 nucleotide sequence: TGTGCCAGCAGTTCCAACGGCCTCGAGCAGTACTTC. Protein product: CASSSNGLEQYF.

This chain uses TRBV2 with TRBJ1-2; D not resolved. Germline values: CDR1 SNHLY, CDR2 FYNNEI. The germline V and J ends were trimmed by 4 bases and 5 bases, with 8 bases remaining between them. The CDR3 has 12 amino acids. The DNA for the CDR3 is TGTGCCAGCAGTGCCAGCGCGTATGGCTACACCTTC. Its protein product is CASSASAYGYTF. Complete variable domain (other parts from reference TRBV2 and TRBJ1-2): EPEVTQTPSHQVTQMGQEVILRCVPISNHLYFYWYRQILGQKVEFLVSFYNNEISEKSEIFDDQFSVERPDGSNFTLKIRSTKLEDSAMYFCASSASAYGYTFGSGTRLTVV.

V is TRBV6-5 and J is TRBJ2-7; D is unresolved. CDR3 length: 13 residues. V was shortened by 5 bases and J by 7 bases, with 15 bases between the two germline ends. Germline V gene sequence: CDR1 MNHEY, CDR2 SVGAGI. CDR3 sequence (DNA): TGTGCCAGCAGTCGGTATGGCCAGCTTGAGCAGTACTTC. Encoded protein: CASSRYGQLEQYF.

This chain links TRBV4-1 with TRBJ2-5; 10 nucleotides align to TRBD1. The CDR3 extends over 17 amino acids. Looked up from germline, CDR1 is MGHRA and CDR2 is YSYEKL. The ends lost 0 bases at V and 5 bases at J; junction bases unmatched: 9. DNA of the CDR3: TGCGCCAGCAGCCAAGAATTGCAGGGACAGGGGCTGGAGACCCAGTACTTC. As protein: CASSQELQGQGLETQYF.

The genes are TRBV5-1 and TRBJ2-2; 7 positions match TRBD2. V gave up 1 base and J gave up 3 bases; unmatched junction bases: 9. Germline V gene lookup returns CDR1 SGHRS and CDR2 YFSETQ. The CDR3 totals 17 residues. The CDR3 protein is CASSLNRGSDDTGELFF. CDR3 nucleotides: TGCGCCAGCAGCTTGAATCGCGGGAGTGATGACACCGGGGAGCTGTTTTTT.